This TCR beta chain was captured by sequencing in a study of STAT3 mutations in large granular lymphocyte leukemia. Study results and caveats: Sampling intervals varied between patients and samples. Every T-LGLL patient had at least one immunodominant TCRbeta clonotype. Clonal expansion was inferred from samples taken at other timepoints.

Assay: immunoSEQ multiplex PCR; the TCRdb copy retains only in-frame clones and omits some. This table holds about 34,000 clones, 70% to 90% found once. This clone was seen just once. What it binds is not known. Sequenced material: peripheral blood mononuclear cells. The receptor's source is a man aged 55 to 69 with T-cell large granular lymphocyte leukemia. Some clones in this sample may be carry-over from other donors' samples.

This chain's CDR3 is CASSLPSATYNEQFF. In DNA, the CDR3 is TGTGCCAGCAGCCTCCCATCAGCTACCTACAATGAGCAGTTCTTC. J is TRBJ2-1 and V is TRBV6-6; D is undetermined. The CDR3 spans 15 residues. The V end was cut by 6 bases, the J end by 2 bases, with 14 bases between. The germline V gene has CDR1 MNHNY and CDR2 SVGAGI (reference sequence).